A selection of T cell receptor beta chains follows, all from one sample in a study of cytomegalovirus exposure and HLA in healthy donors. The method was immunoSEQ multiplex PCR; TCRdb's version includes in-frame clones alone and lacks a portion of them. The sample holds some 150,000 clones, approximately 84% seen once. Sequencing used PBMCs. The receptor set was obtained from a woman aged 18-30 years in good health and CMV-seronegative. Each CDR3 is given with its conserved first and last residue. A D gene is named only where the DNA matches it firmly. A clone size is listed for some rows: how often the clone was seen (once, few, many), or a class if it is expanded.

CDR3aa: CASSLAPGGFYYEQYF
CDR3nt: TGCGCCAGCAGCTTGGCCCCGGGAGGGTTTTACTACGAGCAGTACTTC
d_gene: TRBD2
v_gene: TRBV5-1
j_gene: TRBJ2-7
abundance: few

CDR3aa: CASSGEGTRDWSQHF
CDR3nt: TGTGCCAGCAGTGGGGAGGGGACGCGAGACTGGTCCCAGCATTTT
d_gene: NA
v_gene: TRBV2
j_gene: TRBJ1-5
abundance: NA

CDR3aa: CASRSTGGVPRGNSPLHF
CDR3nt: TGTGCCAGCAGGTCGACAGGGGGGGTCCCTAGGGGGAATTCACCCCTCCACTTT
d_gene: TRBD1
v_gene: TRBV28
j_gene: TRBJ1-6
abundance: NA

CDR3aa: CASTSRLRDTQYF
CDR3nt: TGTGCCAGTACTTCCCGCCTTAGAGATACGCAGTATTTT
d_gene: NA
v_gene: TRBV19
j_gene: TRBJ2-3
abundance: NA

CDR3aa: CASSSQPGSYNEQFF
CDR3nt: TGTGCCAGCAGCTCCCAGCCCGGGTCCTACAATGAGCAGTTCTTC
d_gene: NA
v_gene: TRBV7-3
j_gene: TRBJ2-1
abundance: NA

CDR3aa: CASSYSGVAKNIQYF
CDR3nt: TGTGCCAGCAGTTACTCAGGGGTGGCCAAAAACATTCAGTACTTC
d_gene: NA
v_gene: TRBV6-5
j_gene: TRBJ2-4
abundance: NA

CDR3aa: CASSPGSFGANVLTF
CDR3nt: TGTGCCAGCAGTCCGGGTAGCTTTGGGGCCAACGTCCTGACTTTC
d_gene: NA
v_gene: TRBV27
j_gene: TRBJ2-6
abundance: NA

CDR3aa: CASSQVGGRLDEQYF
CDR3nt: TGCGCCAGCAGCCAAGTGGGCGGGAGGCTGGACGAGCAGTACTTC
d_gene: TRBD2
v_gene: TRBV4-3
j_gene: TRBJ2-7
abundance: few

CDR3aa: CASSELGGTGFF
CDR3nt: TGTGCCAGCAGTGAGTTAGGAGGAACCGGGTTCTTC
d_gene: NA
v_gene: TRBV6-1
j_gene: TRBJ2-1
abundance: NA

CDR3aa: CASSIQTSGIQETQYF
CDR3nt: TGTGCCAGCAGTATACAGACTAGCGGGATCCAAGAGACCCAGTACTTC
d_gene: TRBD2
v_gene: TRBV28
j_gene: TRBJ2-5
abundance: NA

CDR3aa: CASSVGQGVSYEQYF
CDR3nt: TGTGCCAGCAGCGTGGGACAGGGGGTTTCCTACGAGCAGTACTTC
d_gene: TRBD1
v_gene: TRBV9
j_gene: TRBJ2-7
abundance: NA

CDR3aa: CASSPEDNEQFF
CDR3nt: TGTGCCAGCAGCCCCGAGGACAATGAGCAGTTCTTC
d_gene: NA
v_gene: TRBV7-2
j_gene: TRBJ2-1
abundance: NA

CDR3aa: CAIRVTGGESSYNEQFF
CDR3nt: TGTGCCATCAGGGTTACAGGGGGAGAAAGCTCCTACAATGAGCAGTTCTTC
d_gene: TRBD1
v_gene: TRBV10-3
j_gene: TRBJ2-1
abundance: NA

CDR3aa: CASSMGQGARVSNQPQHF
CDR3nt: TGTGCCAGTAGTATGGGGCAGGGGGCGCGTGTGAGCAATCAGCCCCAGCATTTT
d_gene: TRBD1
v_gene: TRBV19
j_gene: TRBJ1-5
abundance: NA

CDR3aa: CASSFLWEGSYNEQFF
CDR3nt: TGTGCCAGCAGTTTTCTGTGGGAGGGTTCCTACAATGAGCAGTTCTTC
d_gene: TRBD2
v_gene: TRBV28
j_gene: TRBJ2-1
abundance: NA

CDR3aa: CASRTLRGGNTIYF
CDR3nt: TGTGCCAGCAGGACCCTCAGGGGTGGAAACACCATATATTTT
d_gene: NA
v_gene: TRBV5-6
j_gene: TRBJ1-3
abundance: NA

CDR3aa: CASSPQSTSAPLNIQYF
CDR3nt: TGTGCCAGTAGTCCTCAATCGACATCCGCCCCCTTAAACATTCAGTACTTC
d_gene: NA
v_gene: TRBV19
j_gene: TRBJ2-4
abundance: few

CDR3aa: CASSGRGENTGELFF
CDR3nt: TGTGCCAGCAGTGGTCGGGGGGAAAACACCGGGGAGCTGTTTTTT
d_gene: TRBD2
v_gene: TRBV6-1
j_gene: TRBJ2-2
abundance: NA

CDR3aa: CASSLGGVTDTQYF
CDR3nt: TGTGCCAGCAGCCTTGGGGGGGTCACAGATACGCAGTATTTT
d_gene: TRBD2
v_gene: TRBV11-3
j_gene: TRBJ2-3
abundance: NA

CDR3aa: CASSLGTSGNNEQFF
CDR3nt: TGTGCCAGCAGTTTAGGGACTAGCGGAAACAATGAGCAGTTCTTC
d_gene: TRBD2
v_gene: TRBV27
j_gene: TRBJ2-1
abundance: NA